The clone carrying this TCR beta chain was recorded at least ten times. The germline V gene has CDR1 SGDLS and CDR2 YYNGEE. Trimming cost V 3 bases and J 1 base; bases outside gene matches: 5. The CDR3 covers 16 residues. Time point: patch test 2, 6 weeks after DPC sensitization. Documented treatment: therapeutic diphenylcyclopropenone sensitization with weekly scalp DPC. These data are taken from a study of human T cells and chemical hapten exposure. Each CDR3 protein gets one entry after TCRdb re-called the RACE reads with MiXCR. The profile covers approximately 91,000 distinct CDR3 sequences, with 9.5% to 13% appearing a single time and around 1.6% taken by the ten largest.

Sequenced here: whole blood, sampled in connection with sensitization to the hapten diphenylcyclopropenone (DPC). The rearrangement uses TRBV9 and TRBJ2-2, with 8 bases fitting TRBD2. The TCR comes from a man aged 18-30 years with alopecia areata. Some clones in this sample may be carry-over from other donors' samples. CDR3 DNA sequence: TGTGCCAGCAGCGCCCAGCGGGGGATGAACACCGGGGAGCTGTTTTTT. Residues: CASSAQRGMNTGELFF.